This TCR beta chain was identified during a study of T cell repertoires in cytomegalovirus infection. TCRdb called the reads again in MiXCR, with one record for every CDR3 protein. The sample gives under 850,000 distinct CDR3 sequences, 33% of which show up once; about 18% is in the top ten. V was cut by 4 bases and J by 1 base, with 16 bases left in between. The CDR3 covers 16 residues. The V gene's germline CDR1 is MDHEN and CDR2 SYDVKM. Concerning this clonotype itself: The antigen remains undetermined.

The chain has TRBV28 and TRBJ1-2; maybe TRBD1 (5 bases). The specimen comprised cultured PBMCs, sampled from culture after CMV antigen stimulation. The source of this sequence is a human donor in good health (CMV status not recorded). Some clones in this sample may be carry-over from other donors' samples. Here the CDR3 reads CASSSASDTRNYGYTF. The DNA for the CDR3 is TGTGCCAGCAGTTCCGCTTCGGACACTCGTAACTATGGCTACACCTTC.